This TCR beta chain was sequenced during a study of T cell responses to AZD1222 COVID-19 vaccine. Notes on the study in general: Baseline seropositives among AZD1222 recipients totaled only 5 or 6.

Assay: immunoSEQ multiplex PCR; the TCRdb copy retains only in-frame clones and omits some. The data hold 96,000 or so clones, with nearly 90% observed a single time. The CDR3 length is 13 residues. CDR1 SGHNT and CDR2 YENEEA come from the germline V gene. V lost 6 bases to trimming and J lost 8 bases; unmatched junction nucleotides: 7. Worth noting for this clone: Its antigen is unidentified.

The receptor was derived from an adult in good health. This sequence joins TRBV11-3 and TRBJ2-3, with 8 bases identical to TRBD2. The starting material was peripheral blood, obtained on day 0 of AZD1222 vaccination. This chain's CDR3 is CASSSKSGGTQYF. The CDR3 region has the DNA TGTGCCAGCAGTTCTAAGAGCGGGGGTACGCAGTATTTT.